This TCR beta chain stems from a study of CD8+CD57+ T cells in acquired aplastic anemia. Study summary: Average DNA yield from sorted CD4+ and CD8+ cells was 3.2 ug. Read counts for CD4+ cells (from healthy donors) averaged around 11 million. Study-level findings and limits: Between patients and controls, approximately 29 CD8+ CDR3 sequences were found in common. Controls and patients did not differ significantly in CD8+ Simpson's diversity.

CDR3 length equals 15 residues. V lost 0 bases, J lost 10 bases, and 7 bases stayed unmatched. In germline, CDR1 is SGDLS, CDR2 YYNGEE. A remark on this clonotype: Antigen: not known.

Profiles of TCR beta VDJ and CDR3 were generated from a genomic DNA template. Via MiXCR, TCRdb re-called the reads, giving one row per CDR3 protein. The sample records about 400,000 distinct CDR3 sequences, under 80% being singletons. The chain is built from TRBV9 and TRBJ2-1, with 10 bases fitting TRBD2. This sequence was found in a human donor in good health, serving as a control. The sequencing sample was made of sorted CD4+, CD8+, or CD8+CD57+ T cells (not recorded which) from PBMCs. This chain's CDR3 is CASSVGSGGVYEQFF. The CDR3 DNA reads as TGTGCCAGCAGCGTAGGAAGCGGGGGGGTCTACGAGCAGTTCTTC.